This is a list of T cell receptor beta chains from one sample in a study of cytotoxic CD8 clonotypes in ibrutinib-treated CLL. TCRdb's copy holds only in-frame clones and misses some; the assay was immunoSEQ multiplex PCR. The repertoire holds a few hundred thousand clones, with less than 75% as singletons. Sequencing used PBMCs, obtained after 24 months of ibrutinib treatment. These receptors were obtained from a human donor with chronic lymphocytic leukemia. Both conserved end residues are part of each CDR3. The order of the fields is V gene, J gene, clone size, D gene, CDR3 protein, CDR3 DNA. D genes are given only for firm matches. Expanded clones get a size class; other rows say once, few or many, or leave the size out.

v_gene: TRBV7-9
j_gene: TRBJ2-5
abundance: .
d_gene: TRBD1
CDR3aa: CASSIPQGAFGETQYF
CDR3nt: TGTGCCAGCAGCATTCCACAGGGGGCTTTCGGAGAGACCCAGTACTTC

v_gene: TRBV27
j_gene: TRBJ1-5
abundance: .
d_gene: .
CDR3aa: CASSLSIISNQPQHF
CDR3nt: TGTGCCAGCAGTTTATCCATCATTAGCAATCAGCCCCAGCATTTT

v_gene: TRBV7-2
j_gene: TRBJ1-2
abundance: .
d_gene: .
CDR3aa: CASSPWAASEHGYTF
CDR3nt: TGTGCCAGCAGCCCCTGGGCAGCTTCCGAACATGGCTACACCTTC

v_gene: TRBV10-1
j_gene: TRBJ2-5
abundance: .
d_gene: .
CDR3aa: CASSDSRGVRKETQYF
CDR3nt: TGCGCCAGCAGTGACTCGAGGGGGGTCCGGAAAGAGACCCAGTACTTC

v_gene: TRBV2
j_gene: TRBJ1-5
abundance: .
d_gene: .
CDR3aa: CASSLGGPQPQHF
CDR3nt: TGTGCCAGCAGCTTGGGGGGTCCCCAGCCCCAGCATTTT

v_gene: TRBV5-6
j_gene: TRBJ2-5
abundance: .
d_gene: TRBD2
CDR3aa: CASSRGLAEETQYF
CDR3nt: TGTGCCAGCAGCCGGGGACTAGCGGAAGAGACCCAGTACTTC

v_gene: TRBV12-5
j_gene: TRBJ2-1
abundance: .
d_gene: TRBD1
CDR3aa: CASGPDRGNEQFF
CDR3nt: TGTGCTAGTGGCCCGGACAGGGGAAATGAGCAGTTCTTC

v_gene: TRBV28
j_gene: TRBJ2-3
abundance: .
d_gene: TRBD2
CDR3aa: CASSLGTSGTTDTQYF
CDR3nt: TGTGCCAGCAGTTTAGGGACTAGCGGGACCACAGATACGCAGTATTTT

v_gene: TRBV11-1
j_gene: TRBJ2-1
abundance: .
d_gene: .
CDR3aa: CASSFGRDPSSSYNEQFF
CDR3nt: TGTGCCAGCAGCTTTGGTAGAGACCCCTCGAGCTCCTACAATGAGCAGTTCTTC

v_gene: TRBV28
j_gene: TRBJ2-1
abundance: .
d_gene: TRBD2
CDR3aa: CASSLLGTSGSDEQFF
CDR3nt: TGTGCCAGCAGTTTATTGGGGACTAGCGGGAGCGATGAGCAGTTCTTC

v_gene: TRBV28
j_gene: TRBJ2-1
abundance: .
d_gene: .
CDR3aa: CATSGNEQFF
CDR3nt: TGTGCCACAAGTGGGAATGAGCAGTTCTTC

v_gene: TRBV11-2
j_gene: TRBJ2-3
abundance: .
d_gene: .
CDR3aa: CASSPLITDTQYF
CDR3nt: TGTGCCAGCAGCCCCCTCATCACAGATACGCAGTATTTT

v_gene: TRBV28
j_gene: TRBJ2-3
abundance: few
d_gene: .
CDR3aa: CASSAPAGGTDTQYF
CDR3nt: TGTGCCAGCAGTGCGCCCGCTGGAGGCACAGATACGCAGTATTTT

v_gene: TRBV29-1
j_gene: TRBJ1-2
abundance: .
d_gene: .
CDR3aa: CSVDLGYGYTF
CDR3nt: TGCAGCGTTGATTTAGGGTACGGCTACACCTTC

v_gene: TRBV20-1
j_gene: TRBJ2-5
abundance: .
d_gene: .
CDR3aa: CSAAGQETQYF
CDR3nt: TGCAGTGCCGCAGGGCAAGAGACCCAGTACTTC

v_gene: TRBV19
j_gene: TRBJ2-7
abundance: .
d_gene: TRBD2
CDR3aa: CASSVASGGTYEQYF
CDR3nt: TGTGCCAGTAGTGTCGCTAGCGGGGGAACCTACGAGCAGTACTTC

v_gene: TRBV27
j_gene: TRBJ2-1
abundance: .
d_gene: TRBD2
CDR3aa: CASSPTSGTTDEQFF
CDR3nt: TGTGCCAGCAGTCCGACTAGCGGGACGACCGATGAGCAGTTCTTC

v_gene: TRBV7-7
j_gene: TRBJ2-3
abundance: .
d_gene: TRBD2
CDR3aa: CASSPKSASGSTDTQYF
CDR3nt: TGTGCTAGCAGCCCAAAGAGTGCTAGCGGGAGCACAGATACGCAGTATTTT

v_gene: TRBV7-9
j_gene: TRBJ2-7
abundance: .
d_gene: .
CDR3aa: CASSLESYEQYF
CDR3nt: TGTGCCAGCAGCTTGGAGAGCTACGAGCAGTACTTC

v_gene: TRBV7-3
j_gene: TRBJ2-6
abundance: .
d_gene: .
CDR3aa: CASSPFSSGANVLTF
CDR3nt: TGTGCCAGCAGCCCTTTTAGCTCTGGGGCCAACGTCCTGACTTTC

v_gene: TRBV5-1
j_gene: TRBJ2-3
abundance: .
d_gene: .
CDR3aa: CASRDTLLGDTQYF
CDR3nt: TGCGCCAGCAGGGATACACTTTTAGGAGATACGCAGTATTTT

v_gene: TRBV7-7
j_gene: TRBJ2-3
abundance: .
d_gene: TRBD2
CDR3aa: CASSLAGSTDTQYF
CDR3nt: TGTGCTAGCAGCTTAGCGGGGAGCACAGATACGCAGTATTTT

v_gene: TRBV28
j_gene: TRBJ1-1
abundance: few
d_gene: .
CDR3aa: CASSFSQKEAFF
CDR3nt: TGTGCCAGCAGTTTTAGTCAGAAAGAAGCTTTCTTT

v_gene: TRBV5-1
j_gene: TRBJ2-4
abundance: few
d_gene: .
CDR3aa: CASSSEGTPLAKNIQYF
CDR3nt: TGCGCCAGCAGCTCCGAGGGGACTCCGCTAGCCAAAAACATTCAGTACTTC

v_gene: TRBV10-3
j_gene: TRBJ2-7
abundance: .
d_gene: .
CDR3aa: CAISGGGGEQYF
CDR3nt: TGTGCCATCAGTGGAGGGGGGGGCGAGCAGTACTTC

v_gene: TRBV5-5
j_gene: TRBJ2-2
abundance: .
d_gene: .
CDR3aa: CASTPLGDTGELFF
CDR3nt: TGTGCCAGCACCCCGCTCGGAGACACCGGGGAGCTGTTTTTT

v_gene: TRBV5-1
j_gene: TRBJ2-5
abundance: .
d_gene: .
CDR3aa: CASSLNMRETQYF
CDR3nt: TGCGCCAGCAGCCTGAATATGCGAGAGACCCAGTACTTC

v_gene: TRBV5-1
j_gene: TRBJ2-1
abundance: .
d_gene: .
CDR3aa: CATSLGGYNEQFF
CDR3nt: TGCGCCACTTCCCTAGGCGGCTACAATGAGCAGTTCTTC

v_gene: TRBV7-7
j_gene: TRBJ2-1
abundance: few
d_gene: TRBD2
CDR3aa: CASSLATGGPSEQFF
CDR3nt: TGTGCTAGCAGCTTAGCGACGGGAGGGCCGTCTGAGCAGTTCTTC

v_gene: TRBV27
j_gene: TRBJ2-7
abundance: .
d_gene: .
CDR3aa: CASSSPGSSSYEQYF
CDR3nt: TGTGCCAGCAGTTCACCGGGCAGTTCCTCCTACGAGCAGTACTTC

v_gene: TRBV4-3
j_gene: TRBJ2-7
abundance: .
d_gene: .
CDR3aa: CASSQERVGSYEQYF
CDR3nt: TGCGCCAGCAGCCAAGAACGGGTCGGGAGCTACGAGCAGTACTTC

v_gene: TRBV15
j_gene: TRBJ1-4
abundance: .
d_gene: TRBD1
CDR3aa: CATSSRFDRGWGEKLFF
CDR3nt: TGTGCCACCAGCTCGCGCTTCGACAGGGGGTGGGGTGAAAAACTGTTTTTT

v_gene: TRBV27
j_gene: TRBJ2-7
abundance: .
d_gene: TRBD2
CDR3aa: CASSLFTVSGGSYEQYF
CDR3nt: TGTGCCAGCAGTTTATTCACTGTTAGCGGGGGGTCCTACGAGCAGTACTTC

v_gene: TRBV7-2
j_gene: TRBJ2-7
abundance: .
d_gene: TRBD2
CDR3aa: CASTPLAGEVYEQYF
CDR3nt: TGTGCCAGCACCCCTCTAGCGGGAGAGGTCTACGAGCAGTACTTC

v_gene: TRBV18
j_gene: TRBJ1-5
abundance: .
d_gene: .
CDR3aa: CASSPPQVTQPQHF
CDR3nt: TGTGCCAGCTCACCACCGCAGGTGACTCAGCCCCAGCATTTT